This TCR beta chain was captured in a study of blood T cell repertoires in COVID-19. Study-level background: Samples of COVID-19 (acute and convalescent) were obtained from the United States, Italy and Spain.

Original handling: Reference gene primer amplification in the assay estimated nucleated cell counts. The method was immunoSEQ multiplex PCR; TCRdb's version includes in-frame clones alone and lacks a portion of them. V and J calls and clone size come straight from that table; D and trimming were deduced from the DNA. The sample records 150,000 to 160,000 clones, 80% to 90% being singletons. V dropped 0 bases and J dropped 4; count of bases not matched to a gene: 4. From germline, CDR1 is SGHTA and CDR2 FQGTGA. The CDR3 totals 16 residues. This receptor was taken from a woman aged 40 to 55 with acute or convalescent COVID-19. This chain joins TRBV7-3 and TRBJ2-3, with 10 bases aligning to TRBD1. Sequenced input: peripheral blood. The CDR3 loop reads CASSLTAGQGSDTQYF. CDR3 DNA sequence: TGTGCCAGCAGCTTAACGGCGGGACAGGGGTCAGATACGCAGTATTTT.